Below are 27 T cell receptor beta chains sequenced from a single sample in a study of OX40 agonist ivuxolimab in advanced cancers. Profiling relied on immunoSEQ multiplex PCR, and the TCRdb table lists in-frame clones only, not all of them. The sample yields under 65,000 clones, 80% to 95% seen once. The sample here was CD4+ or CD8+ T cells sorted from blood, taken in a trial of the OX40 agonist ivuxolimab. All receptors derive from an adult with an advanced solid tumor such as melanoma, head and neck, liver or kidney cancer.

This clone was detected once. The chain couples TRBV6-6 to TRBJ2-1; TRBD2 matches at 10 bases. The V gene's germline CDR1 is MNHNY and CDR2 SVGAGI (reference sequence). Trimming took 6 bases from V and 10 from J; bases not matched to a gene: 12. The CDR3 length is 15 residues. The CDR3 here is CASSSSLAGVGEQFF. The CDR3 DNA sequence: TGTGCCAGCAGCTCCAGTCTAGCGGGAGTGGGGGAGCAGTTCTTC.

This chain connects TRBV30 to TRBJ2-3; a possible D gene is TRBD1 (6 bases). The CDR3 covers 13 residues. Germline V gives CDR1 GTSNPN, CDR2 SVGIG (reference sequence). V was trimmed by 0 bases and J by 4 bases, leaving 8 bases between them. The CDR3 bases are TGTGCCTGGAGTGTCCCAGGGGCAGATACGCAGTATTTT. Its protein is CAWSVPGADTQYF.

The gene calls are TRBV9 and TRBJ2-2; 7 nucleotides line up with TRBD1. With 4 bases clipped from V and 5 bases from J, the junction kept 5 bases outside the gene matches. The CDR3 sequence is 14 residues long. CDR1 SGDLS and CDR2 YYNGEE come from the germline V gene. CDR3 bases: TGTGCCAGCAGCAAGACAGGGACGACCGGGGAGCTGTTTTTT. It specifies CASSKTGTTGELFF.

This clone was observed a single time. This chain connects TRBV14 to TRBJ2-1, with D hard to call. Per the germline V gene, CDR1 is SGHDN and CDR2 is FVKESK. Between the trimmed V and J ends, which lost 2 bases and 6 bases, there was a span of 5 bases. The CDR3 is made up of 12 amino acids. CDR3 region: CASSQRLNEQFF. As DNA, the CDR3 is TGTGCCAGCAGCCAAAGGCTCAATGAGCAGTTCTTC.

CDR3 region: CASSIEVPGNTIYF. CDR3 DNA sequence: TGTGCCAGTAGTATAGAGGTACCTGGAAACACCATATATTTT. The chain recombines TRBV19 with TRBJ1-3; D not resolved. The length of the CDR3 is 14 residues. Per germline, CDR1 LNHDA and CDR2 SQIVND (reference sequence). V lost 0 bases to trimming and J lost 2 bases, with 5 bases between them.

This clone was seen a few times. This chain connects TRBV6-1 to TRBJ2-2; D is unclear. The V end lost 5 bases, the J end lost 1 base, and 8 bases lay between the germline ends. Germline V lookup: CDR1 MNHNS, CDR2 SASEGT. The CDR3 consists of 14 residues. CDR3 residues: CASSQQLNTGELFF. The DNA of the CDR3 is TGTGCCAGCAGTCAACAGCTGAACACCGGGGAGCTGTTTTTT.

CDR3 nucleotide sequence: TGTGCCAGCAGCAAGGAGACAGGGGGCCATGAAAAACTGTTTTTT. Translated, it gives CASSKETGGHEKLFF. The chain uses TRBV11-2 and TRBJ1-4; 10 nucleotides line up with TRBD1. V dropped 5 bases and J dropped 6; count of bases not matched to a gene: 6. The germline gives CDR1 SGHAT, CDR2 FQNNGV. The CDR3 runs to 15 residues.

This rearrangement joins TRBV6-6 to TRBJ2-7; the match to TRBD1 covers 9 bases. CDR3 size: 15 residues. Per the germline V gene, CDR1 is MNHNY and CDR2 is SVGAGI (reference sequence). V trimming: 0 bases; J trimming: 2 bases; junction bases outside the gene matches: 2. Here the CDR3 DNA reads TGTGCCAGCAGTTACTCGTGGGACAGGGCCTACGAGCAGTACTTC. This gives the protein CASSYSWDRAYEQYF.

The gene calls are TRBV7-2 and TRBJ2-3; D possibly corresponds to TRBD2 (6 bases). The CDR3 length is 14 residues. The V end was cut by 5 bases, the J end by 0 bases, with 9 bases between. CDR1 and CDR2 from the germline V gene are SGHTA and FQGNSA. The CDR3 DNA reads TGTGCCAGCAGCACACGGGGGAGCACAGATACGCAGTATTTT. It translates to CASSTRGSTDTQYF.

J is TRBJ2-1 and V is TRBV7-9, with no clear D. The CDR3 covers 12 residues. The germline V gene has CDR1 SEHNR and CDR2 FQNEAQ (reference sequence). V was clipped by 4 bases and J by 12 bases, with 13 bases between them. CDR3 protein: CASSSVGVGQFF. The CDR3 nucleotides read TGTGCCAGCAGCTCGGTTGGGGTGGGGCAGTTCTTC.

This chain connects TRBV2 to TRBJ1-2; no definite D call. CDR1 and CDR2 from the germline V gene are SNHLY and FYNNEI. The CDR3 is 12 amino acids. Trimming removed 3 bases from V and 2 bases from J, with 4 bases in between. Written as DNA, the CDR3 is TGTGCCAGCAGTGACAGAAACTATGGCTACACCTTC. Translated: CASSDRNYGYTF.

The CDR3 sequence: CASSPGLENTGELFF. As DNA, the CDR3 is TGTGCCAGCAGCCCCGGACTAGAAAACACCGGGGAGCTGTTTTTT. The chain joins TRBV7-6 to TRBJ2-2, with TRBD2 matching over 7 bases. The length of the CDR3 is 15 residues. Losses at the gene ends were 5 bases for V and 2 bases for J; bases not matched to a gene: 5. Per the germline V gene, CDR1 is SGHVS and CDR2 is FNYEAQ. Variable domain in full (rest from reference TRBV7-6 and TRBJ2-2): GAGVSQSPRYKVTKRGQDVALRCDPISGHVSLYWYRQALGQGPEFLTYFNYEAQQDKSGLPNDRFSAERPEGSISTLTIQRTEQRDSAMYRCASSPGLENTGELFFGEGSRLTVL.

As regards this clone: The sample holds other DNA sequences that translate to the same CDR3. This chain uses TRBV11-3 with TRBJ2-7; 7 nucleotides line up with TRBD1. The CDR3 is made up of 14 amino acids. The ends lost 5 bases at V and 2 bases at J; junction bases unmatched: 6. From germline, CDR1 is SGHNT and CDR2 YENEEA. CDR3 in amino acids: CASSLGQSTYEQYF. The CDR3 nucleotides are TGTGCCAGCAGCCTGGGACAGAGCACCTACGAGCAGTACTTC.

In DNA form, the CDR3 reads TGTGCCAGCAGCCTTGCCGGAAGCGGGAGGACGGATGAGCAGTTCTTC. As protein: CASSLAGSGRTDEQFF. This chain uses TRBV13 with TRBJ2-1; 9 nucleotides match TRBD2. V shed 5 bases, J shed 8 bases, and the junction held 13 bases outside the gene matches. CDR1 is PRHDT and CDR2 is FYEKMQ in the germline V gene (reference sequence). The CDR3 covers 16 residues.

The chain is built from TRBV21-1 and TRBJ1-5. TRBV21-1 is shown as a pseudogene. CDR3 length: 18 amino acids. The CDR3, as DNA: TGTGCCAGCAGCAAAAGGTGTATGGAGGGACACCGCAATCAGCCCCAGCATTTT. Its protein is CASSKRCMEGHRNQPQHF.

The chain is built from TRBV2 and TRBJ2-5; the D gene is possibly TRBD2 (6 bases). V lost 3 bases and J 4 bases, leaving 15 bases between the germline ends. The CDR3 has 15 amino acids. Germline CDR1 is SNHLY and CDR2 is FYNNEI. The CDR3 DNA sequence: TGTGCCAGCAGTGATATAGCGGCAGGGAGAGAGACCCAGTACTTC. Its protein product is CASSDIAAGRETQYF.

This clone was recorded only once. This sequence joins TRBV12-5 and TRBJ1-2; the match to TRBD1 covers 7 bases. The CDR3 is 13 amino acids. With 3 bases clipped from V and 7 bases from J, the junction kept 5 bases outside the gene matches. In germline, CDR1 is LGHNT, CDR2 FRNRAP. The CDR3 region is CASGFNTGVGYTF. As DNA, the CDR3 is TGTGCTAGTGGTTTTAACACAGGGGTTGGCTACACCTTC.

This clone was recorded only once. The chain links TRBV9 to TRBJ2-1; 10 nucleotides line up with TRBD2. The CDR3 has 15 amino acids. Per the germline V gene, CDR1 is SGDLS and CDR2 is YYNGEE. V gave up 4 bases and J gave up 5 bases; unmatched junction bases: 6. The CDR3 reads CASSLTSGTNNEQFF. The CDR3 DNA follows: TGTGCCAGCAGCCTTACTAGCGGGACCAACAATGAGCAGTTCTTC.

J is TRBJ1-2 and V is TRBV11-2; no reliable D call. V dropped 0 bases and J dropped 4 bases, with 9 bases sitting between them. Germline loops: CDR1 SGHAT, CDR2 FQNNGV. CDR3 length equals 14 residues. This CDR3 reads CASSLDKRLYGYTF. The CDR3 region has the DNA TGTGCCAGCAGCTTAGATAAAAGACTCTATGGCTACACCTTC.

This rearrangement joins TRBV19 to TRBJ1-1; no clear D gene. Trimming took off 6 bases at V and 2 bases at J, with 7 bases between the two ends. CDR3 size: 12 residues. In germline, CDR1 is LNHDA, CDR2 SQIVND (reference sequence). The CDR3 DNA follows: TGTGCCAGTAGCCGGACCAACACTGAAGCTTTCTTT. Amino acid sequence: CASSRTNTEAFF.

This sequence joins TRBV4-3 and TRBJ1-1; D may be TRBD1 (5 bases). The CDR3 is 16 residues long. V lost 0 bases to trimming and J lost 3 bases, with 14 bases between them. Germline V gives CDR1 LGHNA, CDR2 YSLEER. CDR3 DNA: TGCGCCAGCAGCCAAGATAAAGGGGCGGGGTACACTGAAGCTTTCTTT. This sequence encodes CASSQDKGAGYTEAFF.

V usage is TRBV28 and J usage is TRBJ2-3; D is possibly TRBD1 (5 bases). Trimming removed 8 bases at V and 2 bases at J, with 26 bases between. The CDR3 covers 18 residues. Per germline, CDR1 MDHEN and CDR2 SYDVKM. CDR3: CASPPLGQGPSYTDTQYF. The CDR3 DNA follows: TGTGCCAGCCCCCCGTTAGGCCAGGGTCCCTCCTACACAGATACGCAGTATTTT.

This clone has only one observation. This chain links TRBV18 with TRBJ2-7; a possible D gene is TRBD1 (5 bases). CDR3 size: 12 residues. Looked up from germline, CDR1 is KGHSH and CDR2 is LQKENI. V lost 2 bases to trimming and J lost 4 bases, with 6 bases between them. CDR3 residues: CASSPDSYEQYF. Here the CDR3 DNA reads TGTGCCAGCTCACCAGACAGTTACGAGCAGTACTTC.

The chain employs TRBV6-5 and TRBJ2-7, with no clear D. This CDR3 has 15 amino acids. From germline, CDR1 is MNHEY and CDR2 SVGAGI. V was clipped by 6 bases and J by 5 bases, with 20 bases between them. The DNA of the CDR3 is TGTGCCAGCAGCGACCCGGCAGCGCTCGAGAACGAGCAGTACTTC. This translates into CASSDPAALENEQYF.

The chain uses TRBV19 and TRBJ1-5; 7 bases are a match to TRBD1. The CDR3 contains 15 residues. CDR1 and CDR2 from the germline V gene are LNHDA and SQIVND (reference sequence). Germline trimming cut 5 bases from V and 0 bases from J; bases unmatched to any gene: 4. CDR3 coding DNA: TGTGCCAGTAGTGCCGACAGGGTTAGCAATCAGCCCCAGCATTTT. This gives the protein CASSADRVSNQPQHF.

CDR3 in DNA: TGTGCCAGCAGTCTTGGGAGGGGATCACCTGAAGCTTTCTTT. It encodes CASSLGRGSPEAFF. V and J are TRBV27 and TRBJ1-1, with D perhaps TRBD1 (5 bases). The CDR3 runs to 14 residues. The V and J ends lost 5 bases and 6 bases respectively, with 16 bases between them. The germline CDR1 and CDR2 sequences are MNHEY and SMNVEV (reference sequence).

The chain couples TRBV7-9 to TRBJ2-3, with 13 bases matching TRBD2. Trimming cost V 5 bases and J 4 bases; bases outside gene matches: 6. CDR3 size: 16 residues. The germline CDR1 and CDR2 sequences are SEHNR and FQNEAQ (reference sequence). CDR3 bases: TGTGCCAGCAGCCAGGGACTAGCGGGGTGGGCAGATACGCAGTATTTT. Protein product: CASSQGLAGWADTQYF.